The 17 T cell receptor beta chains presented below share a single source sample, sequenced in a study of blood T cells in healthy people across ages. The second PCR ran about 6 to 11 cycles with a sample-barcoded 5' primer and J-beta primers. TCRdb recomputed calls from the 5' RACE reads with MiXCR, one row per CDR3 protein. This sample has just over 800,000 distinct CDR3 sequences, with under 80% found just once. The sequenced material came from blood. These receptors all come from a man aged 25 to 45 in good health.

The chain employs TRBV18 and TRBJ2-3, with D hard to call. The V end was cut by 0 bases, the J end by 4 bases, with 11 bases between. The CDR3 spans 15 residues. CDR1 is KGHSH, CDR2 LQKENI, per germline. The CDR3 DNA sequence: TGTGCCAGCTCACCACCCCCGTATGACGCAGATACGCAGTATTTT. Encoded protein: CASSPPPYDADTQYF.

V and J are TRBV20-1 and TRBJ1-5, with D unresolved. The CDR3 sequence is 15 residues long. Germline V gene lookup returns CDR1 DFQATT and CDR2 SNEGSKA (reference sequence). Trimming removed 6 bases from V and 2 bases from J, with 17 bases in between. The CDR3 region has the DNA TGCAGTGCCCATTCAAGGACGGGTGGCAATCAGCCCCAGCATTTT. Protein: CSAHSRTGGNQPQHF.

This chain connects TRBV15 to TRBJ2-5, with unresolved D. Germline loops: CDR1 LNHNV, CDR2 YYDKDF (reference sequence). The CDR3 consists of 14 residues. V lost 0 bases and J 5 bases, leaving 10 bases between the germline ends. The CDR3: CATSRDSMGETQYF. The CDR3 DNA reads TGTGCCACCAGCAGAGATTCTATGGGGGAGACCCAGTACTTC.

This clonotype appeared a few times. The chain couples TRBV12-3 or TRBV12-4 to TRBJ1-1; D remains ambiguous. The CDR3 is 14 amino acids. V lost 2 bases and J lost 0, with 7 bases in between. DNA of the CDR3: TGTGCCAGCAGTTTACAGGATTTGAACACTGAAGCTTTCTTT. Translating gives CASSLQDLNTEAFF.

This clonotype was observed a few times. The V call is TRBV20-1, the J call TRBJ1-2; possible D gene TRBD1, 5 bases. Germline values: CDR1 DFQATT, CDR2 SNEGSKA (reference sequence). There are 13 residues in the CDR3. Here the CDR3 reads CSPGVRTIYGYTF. DNA for the CDR3: TGCAGCCCCGGAGTCAGGACAATCTATGGCTACACCTTC.

This rearrangement joins TRBV29-1 to TRBJ2-3; D gene uncertain. Trimming took off 2 bases at V and 1 base at J, with 13 bases between the two ends. Germline V lookup: CDR1 SQVTM, CDR2 ANQGSEA. The CDR3 extends over 15 amino acids. The CDR3 DNA reads as TGCAGCGTTGAAAATCGCCCACGGGGCACAGATACGCAGTATTTT. It yields the protein CSVENRPRGTDTQYF.

The chain couples TRBV2 to TRBJ2-3; 13 bases are a match to TRBD2. The V segment lost 2 bases and the J segment 6 bases; nucleotides outside the gene matches: 5. Germline assignment: CDR1 SNHLY and CDR2 FYNNEI. CDR3 length equals 16 residues. In DNA form, the CDR3 reads TGTGCCAGCAGTGAAACCGGACTAGCGGGGGTTGATACGCAGTATTTT. It specifies CASSETGLAGVDTQYF.

This rearrangement joins TRBV12-3 or TRBV12-4 to TRBJ2-5, with a possible D match to TRBD1 (5 bases). This CDR3 is 16 amino acids long. V was pared by 5 bases and J by 11 bases, with 27 bases between. The CDR3 nucleotides read TGTGCCAGCAGTCCTGGGCAGGGATGGACGAGTAACAAGCAGTACTTC. Its protein product is CASSPGQGWTSNKQYF.

This chain joins TRBV18 and TRBJ1-4; D gene unclear. V lost 3 bases, J lost 8 bases, and 13 bases lay in between. CDR1 KGHSH and CDR2 LQKENI come from the germline V gene. This CDR3 has 14 residues. DNA of the CDR3: TGTGCCAGCTCACCGTCGGGCTCGAGGGAAAAACTGTTTTTT. It yields the protein CASSPSGSREKLFF.

This clonotype appeared once. The chain carries TRBV10-1 and TRBJ1-2; perhaps TRBD1 as D (6 bases). The CDR3 loop spans 14 amino acids. Germline assignment: CDR1 WNHNN and CDR2 SYGVQD (reference sequence). Trimming left V 6 bases short and J 6 bases short, with 17 bases between. CDR3 loop: CASRLGRGLHGYTF. CDR3 DNA sequence: TGCGCCAGCAGGTTAGGCAGGGGTTTACATGGCTACACCTTC.

The chain couples TRBV27 to TRBJ2-7; D remains ambiguous. CDR3 length: 13 amino acids. The ends were cut back, 5 bases at V and 3 bases at J, with 11 bases in the middle. CDR1 is MNHEY, CDR2 SMNVEV, per germline (reference sequence). The CDR3 nucleotides are TGTGCCAGCAGTCCGTACGCAGGCTACGAGCAGTACTTC. It codes for CASSPYAGYEQYF.

The chain couples TRBV12-3 or TRBV12-4 to TRBJ2-3, with TRBD1 as a possible D gene (7 bases). V shed 3 bases and J shed 4 bases, with 8 bases lying between them. CDR3 length: 13 amino acids. The CDR3: CASSFRGADTQYF. CDR3 sequence (DNA): TGTGCCAGCAGTTTCAGGGGGGCAGATACGCAGTATTTT.

The V call is TRBV20-1, the J call TRBJ1-4; maybe TRBD1 (5 bases). Between the trimmed V and J ends, which lost 2 bases and 3 bases, there was a span of 7 bases. CDR1 is DFQATT and CDR2 is SNEGSKA in the germline V gene (reference sequence). The CDR3 has 13 amino acids. CDR3 nucleotide sequence: TGCAGTGCTAGATCAGGGCCTAATGAAAAACTGTTTTTT. Encoded protein: CSARSGPNEKLFF.

This chain connects TRBV29-1 to TRBJ1-4; 11 nucleotides match TRBD1. The J segment lost 6 bases and the V segment lost 5 bases, leaving 2 bases of the junction unmatched. CDR3 size: 13 residues. CDR1 SQVTM and CDR2 ANQGSEA come from the germline V gene. The CDR3 DNA sequence: TGCAGCGTTAGGACAGGGGGCGATGAAAAACTGTTTTTT. Protein sequence: CSVRTGGDEKLFF.

V usage is TRBV18 and J usage is TRBJ2-7; 7 bases line up with TRBD1. Germline-derived CDR1 and CDR2 are KGHSH and LQKENI. V was pared by 6 bases and J by 0 bases, with 11 bases of the junction left unmatched. This CDR3 spans 16 amino acids. CDR3 region: CASSQSPGTASYEQYF. DNA of the CDR3: TGTGCCAGCTCGCAATCCCCCGGGACAGCCTCCTACGAGCAGTACTTC. Variable domain in full (rest from reference TRBV18 and TRBJ2-7): NAGVMQNPRHLVRRRGQEARLRCSPMKGHSHVYWYRQLPEEGLKFMVYLQKENIIDESGMPKERFSAEFPKEGPSILRIQQVVRGDSAAYFCASSQSPGTASYEQYFGPGTRLTVT.

This clonotype was counted only a few times. This chain connects TRBV20-1 to TRBJ2-5; TRBD2 matches 9 bases. Germline lookup yields CDR1 DFQATT and CDR2 SNEGSKA (reference sequence). V lost 5 bases, J lost 5 bases, and 6 bases stayed unmatched. This CDR3 has 13 residues. The CDR3 protein is CSAPGTSRETQYF. The DNA for the CDR3 is TGCAGTGCTCCTGGGACTAGCAGGGAGACCCAGTACTTC.

V is TRBV10-3 and J is TRBJ1-5; the D is unclear. Trimming took off 0 bases at V and 2 bases at J, with 11 bases between the two ends. The CDR3 is made up of 16 amino acids. CDR1 and CDR2 (germline): ENHRY, SYGVKD. The chain's CDR3 is CAISESGRAGNQPQHF. CDR3 DNA sequence: TGTGCCATCAGTGAGTCGGGAAGGGCTGGCAATCAGCCCCAGCATTTT.